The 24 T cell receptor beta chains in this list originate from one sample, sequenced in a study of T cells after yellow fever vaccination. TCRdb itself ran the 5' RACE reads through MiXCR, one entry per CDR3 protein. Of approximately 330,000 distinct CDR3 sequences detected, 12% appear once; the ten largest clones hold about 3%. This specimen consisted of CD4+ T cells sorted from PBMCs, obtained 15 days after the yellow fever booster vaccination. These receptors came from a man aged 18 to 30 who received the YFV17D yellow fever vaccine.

The CDR3 DNA is TGTGCCAGCAGATCCGGGACAGCGAACACCGGGGAGCTGTTTTTT. Protein product: CASRSGTANTGELFF. The chain employs TRBV25-1 and TRBJ2-2; the match to TRBD1 covers 7 bases. CDR1 and CDR2 (germline): MGHDK, SYGVNS. This CDR3 spans 15 amino acids. J was trimmed by 0 bases and V by 6 bases; bases with no gene match: 4.

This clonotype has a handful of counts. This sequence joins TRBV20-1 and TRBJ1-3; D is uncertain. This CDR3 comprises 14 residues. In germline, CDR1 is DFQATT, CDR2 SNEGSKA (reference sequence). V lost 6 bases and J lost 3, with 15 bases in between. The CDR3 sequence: CSAPARGGGNTIYF. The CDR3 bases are TGCAGTGCCCCAGCACGGGGAGGTGGAAACACCATATATTTT.

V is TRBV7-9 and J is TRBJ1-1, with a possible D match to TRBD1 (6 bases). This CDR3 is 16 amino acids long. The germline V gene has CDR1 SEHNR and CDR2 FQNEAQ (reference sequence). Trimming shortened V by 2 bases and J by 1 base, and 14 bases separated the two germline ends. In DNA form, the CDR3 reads TGTGCCAGCAGCTTAAGGGGGGGCGCGGGGAACACTGAAGCTTTCTTT. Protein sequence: CASSLRGGAGNTEAFF.

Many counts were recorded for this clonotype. The CDR3 loop reads CASSLVDASSYNSPLHF. CDR3 coding DNA: TGCGCCAGCAGCTTGGTCGACGCCAGCTCCTATAATTCACCCCTCCACTTT. The chain uses TRBV5-1 and TRBJ1-6; D is unclear. Trimming shortened V by 0 bases and J by 0 bases, and 10 bases separated the two germline ends. This CDR3 has 17 residues. Germline CDR1 SGHRS, CDR2 YFSETQ. Together with reference TRBV5-1 and TRBJ1-6, the CDR3 gives the full variable domain: KAGVTQTPRYLIKTRGQQVTLSCSPISGHRSVSWYQQTPGQGLQFLFEYFSETQRNKGNFPGRFSGRQFSNSRSEMNVSTLELGDSALYLCASSLVDASSYNSPLHFGNGTRLTVT.

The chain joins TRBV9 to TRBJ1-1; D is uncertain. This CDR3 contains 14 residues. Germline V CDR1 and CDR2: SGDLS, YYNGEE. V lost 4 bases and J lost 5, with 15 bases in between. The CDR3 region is CASSPVREGTEAFF. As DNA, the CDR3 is TGTGCCAGCAGCCCCGTCCGCGAGGGAACTGAAGCTTTCTTT.

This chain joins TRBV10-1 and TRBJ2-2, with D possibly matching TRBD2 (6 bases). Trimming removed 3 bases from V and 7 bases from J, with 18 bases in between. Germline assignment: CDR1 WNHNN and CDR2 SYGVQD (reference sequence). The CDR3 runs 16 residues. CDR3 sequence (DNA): TGCGCCAGCAGTGAAGTAGGGCGGGGAATCGGCGGGGAGCTGTTTTTT. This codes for CASSEVGRGIGGELFF.

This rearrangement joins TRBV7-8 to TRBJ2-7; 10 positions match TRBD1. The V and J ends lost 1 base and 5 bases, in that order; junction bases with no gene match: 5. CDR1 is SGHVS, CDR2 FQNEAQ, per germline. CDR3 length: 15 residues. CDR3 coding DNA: TGTGCCAGCAGCTTAGGACAGGGGGCGTTTAACGAGCAGTACGTC. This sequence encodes CASSLGQGAFNEQYV.

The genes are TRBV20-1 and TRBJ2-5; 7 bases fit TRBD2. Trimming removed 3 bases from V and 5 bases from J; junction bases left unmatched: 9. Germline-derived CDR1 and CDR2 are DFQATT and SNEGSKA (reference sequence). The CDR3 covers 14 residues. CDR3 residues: CSASDRGGTETQYF. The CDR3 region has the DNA TGCAGTGCTAGTGATCGGGGAGGGACGGAGACCCAGTACTTC.

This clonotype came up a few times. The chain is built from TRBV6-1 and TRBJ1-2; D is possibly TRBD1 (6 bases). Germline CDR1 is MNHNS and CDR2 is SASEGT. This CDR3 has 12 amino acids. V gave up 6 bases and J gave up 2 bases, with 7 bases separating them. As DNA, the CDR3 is TGTGCCAGCAGACAGGGAAACTATGGCTACACCTTC. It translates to CASRQGNYGYTF.

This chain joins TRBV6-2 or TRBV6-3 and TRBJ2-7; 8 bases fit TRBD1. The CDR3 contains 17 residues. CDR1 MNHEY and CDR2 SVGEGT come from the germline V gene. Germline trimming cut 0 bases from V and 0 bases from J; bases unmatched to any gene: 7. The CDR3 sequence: CASSYSGQGWFSYEQYF. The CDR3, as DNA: TGTGCCAGCAGTTACTCCGGACAGGGCTGGTTCTCCTACGAGCAGTACTTC.

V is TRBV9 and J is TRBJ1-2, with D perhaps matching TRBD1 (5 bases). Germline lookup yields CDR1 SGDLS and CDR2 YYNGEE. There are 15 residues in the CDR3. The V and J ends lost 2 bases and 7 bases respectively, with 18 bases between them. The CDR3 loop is CASSVHGGGLSGYTF. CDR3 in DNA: TGTGCCAGCAGCGTCCATGGGGGGGGTCTCTCTGGCTACACCTTC.

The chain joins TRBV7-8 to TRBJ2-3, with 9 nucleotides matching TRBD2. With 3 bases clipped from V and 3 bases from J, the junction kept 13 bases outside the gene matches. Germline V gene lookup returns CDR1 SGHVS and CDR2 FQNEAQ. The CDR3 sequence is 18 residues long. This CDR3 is CASSFLGLASGRTDTQYF. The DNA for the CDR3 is TGTGCCAGCAGCTTTCTGGGACTAGCATCGGGTAGGACAGATACGCAGTATTTT.

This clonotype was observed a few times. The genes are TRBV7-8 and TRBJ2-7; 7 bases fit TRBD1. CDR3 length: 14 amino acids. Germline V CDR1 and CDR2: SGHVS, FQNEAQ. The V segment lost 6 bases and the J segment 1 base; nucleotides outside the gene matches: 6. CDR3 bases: TGTGCCAGCAGTCAGGGGACAGATTCCTACGAGCAGTACTTC. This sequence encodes CASSQGTDSYEQYF.

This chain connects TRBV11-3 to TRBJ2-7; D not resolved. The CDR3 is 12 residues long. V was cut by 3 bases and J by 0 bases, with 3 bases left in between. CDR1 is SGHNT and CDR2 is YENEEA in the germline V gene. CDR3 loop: CASSFLSYEQYF. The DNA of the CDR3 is TGTGCCAGCAGCTTCCTCTCCTACGAGCAGTACTTC.

In DNA, the CDR3 is TGTGCCAGCAGCCAAGGCCCCTCCGCGGATGAGCAGTTCTTC. Translation: CASSQGPSADEQFF. The genes are TRBV4-2 and TRBJ2-1; D remains ambiguous. Germline V lookup: CDR1 LGHNA, CDR2 YNFKEQ. Trimming took 1 base from V and 8 from J, leaving 12 bases between them. This CDR3 is 14 amino acids long.

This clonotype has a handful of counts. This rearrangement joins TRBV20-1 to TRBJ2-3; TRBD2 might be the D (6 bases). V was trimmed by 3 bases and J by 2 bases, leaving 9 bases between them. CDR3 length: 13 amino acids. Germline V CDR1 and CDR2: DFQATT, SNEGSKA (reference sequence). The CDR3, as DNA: TGCAGTGCTAGCGGGGGTTACACAGATACGCAGTATTTT. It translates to CSASGGYTDTQYF.

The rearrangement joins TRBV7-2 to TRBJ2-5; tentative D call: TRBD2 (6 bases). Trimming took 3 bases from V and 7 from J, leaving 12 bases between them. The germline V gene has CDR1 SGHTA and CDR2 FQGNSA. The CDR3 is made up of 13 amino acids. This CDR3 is CASSLGRGGTQYF. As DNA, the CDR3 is TGTGCCAGCAGCTTGGGGCGGGGTGGGACCCAGTACTTC.

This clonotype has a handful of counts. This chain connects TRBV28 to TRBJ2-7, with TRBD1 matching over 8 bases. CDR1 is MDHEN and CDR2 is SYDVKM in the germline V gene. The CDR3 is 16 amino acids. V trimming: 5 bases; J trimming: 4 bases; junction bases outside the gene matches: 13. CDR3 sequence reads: CASSPSPGQDFYEQYV. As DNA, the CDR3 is TGTGCCAGCAGTCCGAGCCCGGGACAGGATTTTTACGAGCAGTACGTC.

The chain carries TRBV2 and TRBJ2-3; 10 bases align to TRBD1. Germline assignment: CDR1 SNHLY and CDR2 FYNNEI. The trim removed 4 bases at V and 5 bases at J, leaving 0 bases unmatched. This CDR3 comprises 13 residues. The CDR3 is CASSGDRGDTQYF. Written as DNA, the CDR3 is TGTGCCAGCAGTGGGGACAGGGGAGATACGCAGTATTTT.

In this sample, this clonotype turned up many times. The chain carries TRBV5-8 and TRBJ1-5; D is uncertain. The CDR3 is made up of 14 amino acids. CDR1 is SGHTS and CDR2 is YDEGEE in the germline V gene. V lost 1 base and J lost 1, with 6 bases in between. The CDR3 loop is CASSLYTSNQPQHF. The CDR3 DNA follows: TGTGCCAGCAGCTTGTACACCAGCAATCAGCCCCAGCATTTT.

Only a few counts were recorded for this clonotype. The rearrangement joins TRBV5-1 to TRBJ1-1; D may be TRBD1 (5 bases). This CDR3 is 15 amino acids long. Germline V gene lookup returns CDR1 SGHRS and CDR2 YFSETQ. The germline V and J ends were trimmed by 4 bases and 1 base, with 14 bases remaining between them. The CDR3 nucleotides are TGCGCCAGCAGCGGGGCTCCTCAAGAGAACACTGAAGCTTTCTTT. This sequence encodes CASSGAPQENTEAFF.

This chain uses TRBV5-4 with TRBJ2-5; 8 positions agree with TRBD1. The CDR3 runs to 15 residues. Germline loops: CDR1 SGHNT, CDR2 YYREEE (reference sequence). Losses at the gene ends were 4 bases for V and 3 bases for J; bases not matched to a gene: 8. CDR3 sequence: CASSSGQGWEETQYF. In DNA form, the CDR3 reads TGTGCCAGCAGCAGCGGACAGGGATGGGAAGAGACCCAGTACTTC.

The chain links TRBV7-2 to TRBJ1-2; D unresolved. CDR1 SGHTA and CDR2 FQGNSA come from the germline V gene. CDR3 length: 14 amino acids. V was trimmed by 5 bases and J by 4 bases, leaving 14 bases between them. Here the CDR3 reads CASSERRQVYGYTF. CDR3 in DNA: TGTGCCAGCAGCGAAAGACGGCAGGTCTATGGCTACACCTTC.

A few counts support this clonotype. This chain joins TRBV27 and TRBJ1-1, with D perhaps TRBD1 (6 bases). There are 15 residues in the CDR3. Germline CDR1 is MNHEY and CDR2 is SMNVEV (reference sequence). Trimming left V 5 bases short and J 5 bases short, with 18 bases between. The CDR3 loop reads CASSGVDSRKTEAFF. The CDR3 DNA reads TGTGCCAGCAGTGGAGTGGACAGCCGCAAGACTGAAGCTTTCTTT.